This TCR beta chain came from a study of post-analysis software for immune sequencing data. This clonotype has a handful of counts. Its antigen is not known. Study outcomes and limitations: Five TRBV segments, including TRBV5-6, TRBV5-1 and TRBV20-1, were more frequent in patients than controls.

The V end lost 1 base, the J end lost 0 bases, and 16 bases lay between the germline ends. This CDR3 spans 17 amino acids. The germline CDR1 and CDR2 sequences are DFQATT and SNEGSKA (reference sequence). Prepared TCR beta cDNA libraries contained unique molecular identifiers. TCRdb analysed the PCR reads with MiXCR anew, one entry per CDR3 protein. This table has roughly 400,000 distinct CDR3 sequences, 39% appearing once. The chain recombines TRBV20-1 with TRBJ2-1; perhaps TRBD2 as D (6 bases). Sequencing was done on a sample of blood. The receptor was isolated from a girl aged 2 to 10 with multiple sclerosis. The CDR3 nucleotides read TGCAGTGCTAGAGGAGTGGTTGGCGGGACCTCCTACAATGAGCAGTTCTTC. Residues: CSARGVVGGTSYNEQFF.